Listed below are T cell receptor beta chains from one sample, sequenced in a study of blood T cell repertoires in COVID-19. Data came from immunoSEQ multiplex PCR; TCRdb stores just in-frame clones and leaves some out. The profile shows roughly 340,000 clones, around 87% of them singletons. Sequences were obtained from PBMCs or T cells enriched from blood (not recorded which). All receptors come from a man aged 35 to 55 in a cohort exposed to, infected with or recovered from COVID-19 (not recorded which). Both conserved end residues are part of each CDR3. The D gene is left open where the match is weak. Part of the rows lack a size; the others show once, few, many or a class for expanded clones.

j_call: TRBJ2-2; v_call: TRBV7-9; d_call: NA; clone_size: NA; cdr3_aa: CASSLNSANTGELFF; cdr3_nt: TGTGCCAGCAGCTTAAATAGCGCGAACACCGGGGAGCTGTTTTTT
j_call: TRBJ2-1; v_call: TRBV24-1; d_call: NA; clone_size: NA; cdr3_aa: CATSGPAGSYNEQFF; cdr3_nt: TGTGCCACCAGTGGCCCCGCAGGGTCCTACAATGAGCAGTTCTTC
j_call: TRBJ1-2; v_call: TRBV30; d_call: NA; clone_size: NA; cdr3_aa: CAWSVRYGYTF; cdr3_nt: TGTGCCTGGAGTGTCAGATATGGCTACACCTTC
j_call: TRBJ2-1; v_call: TRBV18; d_call: NA; clone_size: NA; cdr3_aa: CASSASRVNEQFF; cdr3_nt: TGTGCCAGCTCAGCATCCAGGGTCAATGAGCAGTTCTTC
j_call: TRBJ1-2; v_call: TRBV30; d_call: NA; clone_size: NA; cdr3_aa: CAWANELYGYTF; cdr3_nt: TGTGCCTGGGCTAATGAGCTCTATGGCTACACCTTC
j_call: TRBJ2-1; v_call: TRBV27; d_call: TRBD2; clone_size: NA; cdr3_aa: CASSLVGTSGRDEQFF; cdr3_nt: TGTGCCAGCAGTTTGGTCGGGACTAGCGGGAGGGATGAGCAGTTCTTC
j_call: TRBJ2-5; v_call: TRBV27; d_call: NA; clone_size: NA; cdr3_aa: CASSLLSQETQYF; cdr3_nt: TGTGCCAGCAGTTTATTATCTCAAGAGACCCAGTACTTC
j_call: TRBJ1-3; v_call: TRBV2; d_call: NA; clone_size: NA; cdr3_aa: CASSLQAFGNTIYF; cdr3_nt: TGTGCCAGCAGTCTCCAGGCGTTTGGAAACACCATATATTTT
j_call: TRBJ2-1; v_call: TRBV2; d_call: TRBD2; clone_size: NA; cdr3_aa: CASRTQPPGGGRGEQFF; cdr3_nt: TGTGCCAGCCGAACGCAACCCCCGGGAGGGGGGAGGGGTGAGCAGTTCTTC
j_call: TRBJ2-3; v_call: TRBV27; d_call: TRBD1; clone_size: NA; cdr3_aa: CASSLWGTGVSDTQYF; cdr3_nt: TGTGCCAGCAGTTTATGGGGGACAGGGGTTTCAGATACGCAGTATTTT
j_call: TRBJ2-2; v_call: TRBV7-3; d_call: TRBD2; clone_size: NA; cdr3_aa: CASSLRAGVRTGELFF; cdr3_nt: TGTGCCAGCAGCTTAAGGGCGGGAGTAAGGACCGGGGAGCTGTTTTTT
j_call: TRBJ2-1; v_call: TRBV9; d_call: NA; clone_size: NA; cdr3_aa: CASSSRLEAWGEQFF; cdr3_nt: TGTGCCAGCAGCTCGCGACTAGAGGCTTGGGGTGAGCAGTTCTTC
j_call: TRBJ2-7; v_call: TRBV13; d_call: NA; clone_size: NA; cdr3_aa: CASNKEPYEQYF; cdr3_nt: TGTGCCAGCAATAAGGAGCCCTACGAGCAGTACTTC
j_call: TRBJ1-4; v_call: TRBV5-4; d_call: NA; clone_size: NA; cdr3_aa: CASSPYRETNEKLFF; cdr3_nt: TGTGCCAGCAGCCCGTACAGGGAGACTAATGAAAAACTGTTTTTT
j_call: TRBJ2-2; v_call: TRBV7-2; d_call: NA; clone_size: few; cdr3_aa: CASSFYGELFF; cdr3_nt: TGTGCCAGCAGCTTTTACGGGGAGCTGTTTTTT
j_call: TRBJ2-3; v_call: TRBV28; d_call: TRBD1; clone_size: NA; cdr3_aa: CASSKGQTRTQYF; cdr3_nt: TGTGCCAGCAGTAAGGGACAGACCAGGACGCAGTATTTT
j_call: TRBJ1-3; v_call: TRBV19; d_call: TRBD1; clone_size: NA; cdr3_aa: CASSIVAGGPAGNTIYF; cdr3_nt: TGTGCCAGTAGTATAGTCGCAGGGGGCCCCGCTGGAAACACCATATATTTT
j_call: TRBJ2-2; v_call: TRBV18; d_call: TRBD1; clone_size: NA; cdr3_aa: CASSRGQGDTGELFF; cdr3_nt: TGTGCCAGCTCACGAGGACAGGGGGACACCGGGGAGCTGTTTTTT
j_call: TRBJ1-1; v_call: TRBV6-5; d_call: NA; clone_size: once; cdr3_aa: CASSYKGRTEAFF; cdr3_nt: TGTGCCAGCAGTTACAAGGGGCGGACTGAAGCTTTCTTT
j_call: TRBJ1-1; v_call: TRBV28; d_call: TRBD1; clone_size: NA; cdr3_aa: CASSSPTGIPEAFF; cdr3_nt: TGTGCCAGCAGTTCCCCGACAGGGATCCCTGAAGCTTTCTTT
j_call: TRBJ1-1; v_call: TRBV19; d_call: NA; clone_size: NA; cdr3_aa: CASIRPSDSTFEAFF; cdr3_nt: TGTGCCAGTATCAGACCTTCCGACAGCACCTTTGAAGCTTTCTTT
j_call: TRBJ2-7; v_call: TRBV11-2; d_call: NA; clone_size: NA; cdr3_aa: CASSRGNLLGEQYF; cdr3_nt: TGTGCCAGCAGCAGAGGAAATCTTTTGGGCGAGCAGTACTTC
j_call: TRBJ1-5; v_call: TRBV19; d_call: TRBD1; clone_size: NA; cdr3_aa: CASSPGQGFQPQHF; cdr3_nt: TGTGCCAGTTCTCCGGGACAGGGTTTTCAGCCCCAGCATTTT
j_call: TRBJ1-2; v_call: TRBV4-2; d_call: NA; clone_size: NA; cdr3_aa: CASSQETQRNYGYTF; cdr3_nt: TGTGCCAGCAGCCAAGAGACACAGAGAAACTATGGCTACACCTTC
j_call: TRBJ2-1; v_call: TRBV5-1; d_call: TRBD2; clone_size: few; cdr3_aa: CASSSRSGRDNEQFF; cdr3_nt: TGCGCCAGCAGCTCCCGTAGCGGGAGGGACAATGAGCAGTTCTTC
j_call: TRBJ2-5; v_call: TRBV28; d_call: NA; clone_size: NA; cdr3_aa: CASSRQVQETQYF; cdr3_nt: TGTGCCAGCAGCCGACAGGTCCAAGAGACCCAGTACTTC
j_call: TRBJ2-4; v_call: TRBV28; d_call: NA; clone_size: NA; cdr3_aa: CASTAGSTKNIQYF; cdr3_nt: TGTGCCAGCACCGCGGGGAGTACCAAAAACATTCAGTACTTC
j_call: TRBJ1-5; v_call: TRBV11-3; d_call: TRBD1; clone_size: NA; cdr3_aa: CASSDRDYQPQHF; cdr3_nt: TGTGCCAGCAGCGACAGGGATTATCAGCCCCAGCATTTT
j_call: TRBJ1-3; v_call: TRBV19; d_call: NA; clone_size: once; cdr3_aa: CASIHGPDSGNTIYF; cdr3_nt: TGTGCCAGTATTCATGGCCCTGACTCTGGAAACACCATATATTTT
j_call: TRBJ2-3; v_call: TRBV19; d_call: TRBD2; clone_size: NA; cdr3_aa: CASSRTSGTNALTDTQYF; cdr3_nt: TGTGCCAGCTCTAGGACTAGCGGGACTAACGCCCTTACAGATACGCAGTATTTT
j_call: TRBJ2-2; v_call: TRBV23-1; d_call: TRBD2; clone_size: NA; cdr3_aa: CASSQRREGHQSNTGELFF; cdr3_nt: TGCGCCAGCAGTCAAAGGCGGGAGGGGCATCAATCGAACACCGGGGAGCTGTTTTTT
j_call: TRBJ2-3; v_call: TRBV4-1; d_call: TRBD2; clone_size: once; cdr3_aa: CASSQDEAGTASRYF; cdr3_nt: TGCGCCAGCAGCCAAGATGAAGCGGGAACTGCCTCCAGGTATTTT
j_call: TRBJ2-1; v_call: TRBV24-1; d_call: NA; clone_size: NA; cdr3_aa: CATSEGDNEQFF; cdr3_nt: TGTGCCACCAGCGAGGGGGACAATGAGCAGTTCTTC
j_call: TRBJ1-2; v_call: TRBV6-5; d_call: TRBD1; clone_size: NA; cdr3_aa: CASSKDRDYGYTF; cdr3_nt: TGTGCCAGCAGTAAGGACAGGGACTATGGCTACACCTTC
j_call: TRBJ1-5; v_call: TRBV5-1; d_call: NA; clone_size: few; cdr3_aa: CASSLQGASNQPQHF; cdr3_nt: TGCGCCAGCAGCCTACAGGGAGCAAGCAATCAGCCCCAGCATTTT
j_call: TRBJ2-1; v_call: TRBV11-2; d_call: TRBD2; clone_size: few; cdr3_aa: CASSFSGSSYNEQFF; cdr3_nt: TGTGCCAGCAGCTTTAGCGGGAGCTCCTACAATGAGCAGTTCTTC